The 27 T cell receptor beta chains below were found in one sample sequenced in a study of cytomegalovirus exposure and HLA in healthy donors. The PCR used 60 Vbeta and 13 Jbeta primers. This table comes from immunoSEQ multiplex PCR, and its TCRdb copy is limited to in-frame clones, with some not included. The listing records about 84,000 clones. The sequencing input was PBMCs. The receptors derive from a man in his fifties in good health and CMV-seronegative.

The CDR3 DNA follows: TGTGCCAGCTCACCCCCAGGGTACAATCAGCCCCAGCATTTT. Translating it yields CASSPPGYNQPQHF. This chain connects TRBV18 to TRBJ1-5; possible D gene TRBD1, 5 bases. V was cut by 3 bases and J by 3 bases, with 9 bases left in between. Germline V lookup: CDR1 KGHSH, CDR2 LQKENI. CDR3 length equals 14 residues.

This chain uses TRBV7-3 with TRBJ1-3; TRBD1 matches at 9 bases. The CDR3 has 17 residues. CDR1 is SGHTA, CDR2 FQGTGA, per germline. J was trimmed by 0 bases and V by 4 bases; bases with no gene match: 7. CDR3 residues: CASSSSGTGRSGNTIYF. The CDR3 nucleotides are TGTGCCAGCAGCTCATCCGGGACAGGGCGCTCTGGAAACACCATATATTTT.

The CDR3 DNA follows: TGTGCCAGCAGTTTTTCAGGTAACAATGAGCAGTTCTTC. The encoded protein is CASSFSGNNEQFF. V usage is TRBV27 and J usage is TRBJ2-1; D is ambiguous. V was cut by 3 bases and J by 5 bases, with 8 bases left in between. The CDR3 totals 13 residues. Germline V CDR1 and CDR2: MNHEY, SMNVEV (reference sequence).

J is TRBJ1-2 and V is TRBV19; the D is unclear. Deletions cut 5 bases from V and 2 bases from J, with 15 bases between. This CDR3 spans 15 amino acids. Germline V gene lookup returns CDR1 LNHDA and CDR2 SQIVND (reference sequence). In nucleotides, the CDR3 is TGTGCCAGTAGTTGGAGTCCTACGGCAAACTATGGCTACACCTTC. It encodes CASSWSPTANYGYTF.

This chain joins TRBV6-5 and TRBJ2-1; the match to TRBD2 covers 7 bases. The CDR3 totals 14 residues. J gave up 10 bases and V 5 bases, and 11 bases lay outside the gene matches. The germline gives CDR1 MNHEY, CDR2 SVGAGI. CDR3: CASSPRRPGGEQFF. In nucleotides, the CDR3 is TGTGCCAGCAGTCCCCGGAGACCCGGGGGGGAGCAGTTCTTC.

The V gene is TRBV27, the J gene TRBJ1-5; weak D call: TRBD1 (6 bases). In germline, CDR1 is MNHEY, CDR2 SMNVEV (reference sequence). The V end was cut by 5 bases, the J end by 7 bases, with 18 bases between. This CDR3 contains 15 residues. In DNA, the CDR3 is TGTGCCAGCAGTCCAACACGACAGGCAGGCCAGCCCCAGCATTTT. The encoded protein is CASSPTRQAGQPQHF.

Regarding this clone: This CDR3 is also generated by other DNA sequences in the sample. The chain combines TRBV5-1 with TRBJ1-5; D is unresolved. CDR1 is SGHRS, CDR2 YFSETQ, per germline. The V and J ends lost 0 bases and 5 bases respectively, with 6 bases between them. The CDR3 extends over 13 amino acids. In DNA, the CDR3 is TGCGCCAGCAGCTTGGGTAGAGATCAGCCCCAGCATTTT. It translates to CASSLGRDQPQHF. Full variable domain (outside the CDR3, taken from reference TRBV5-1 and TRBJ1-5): KAGVTQTPRYLIKTRGQQVTLSCSPISGHRSVSWYQQTPGQGLQFLFEYFSETQRNKGNFPGRFSGRQFSNSRSEMNVSTLELGDSALYLCASSLGRDQPQHFGDGTRLSIL.

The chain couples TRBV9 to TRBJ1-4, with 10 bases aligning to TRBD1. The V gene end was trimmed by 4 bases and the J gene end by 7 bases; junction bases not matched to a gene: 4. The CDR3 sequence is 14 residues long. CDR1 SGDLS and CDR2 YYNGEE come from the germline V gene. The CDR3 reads CASSRQGAGEKLFF. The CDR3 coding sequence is TGTGCCAGCAGCAGACAGGGGGCGGGTGAAAAACTGTTTTTT.

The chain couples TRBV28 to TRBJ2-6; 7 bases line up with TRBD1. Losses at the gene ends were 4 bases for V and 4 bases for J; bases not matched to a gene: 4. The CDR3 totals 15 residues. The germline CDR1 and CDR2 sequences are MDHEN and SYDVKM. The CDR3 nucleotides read TGTGCCAGCAGTTCACAGGGGTCGGGGGCCAACGTCCTGACTTTC. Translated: CASSSQGSGANVLTF.

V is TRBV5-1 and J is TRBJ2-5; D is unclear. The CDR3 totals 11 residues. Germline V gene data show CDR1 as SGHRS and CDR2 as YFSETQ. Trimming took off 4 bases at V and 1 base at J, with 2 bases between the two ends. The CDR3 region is CASSLQETQYF. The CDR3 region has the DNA TGCGCCAGCAGCCTCCAAGAGACCCAGTACTTC.

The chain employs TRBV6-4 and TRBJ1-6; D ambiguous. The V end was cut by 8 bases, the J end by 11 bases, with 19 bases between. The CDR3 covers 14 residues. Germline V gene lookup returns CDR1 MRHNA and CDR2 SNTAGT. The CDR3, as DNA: TGTGCCAGCTCCCGGGAGTCCGAAACTCCACCCCTCCACTTT. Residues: CASSRESETPPLHF.

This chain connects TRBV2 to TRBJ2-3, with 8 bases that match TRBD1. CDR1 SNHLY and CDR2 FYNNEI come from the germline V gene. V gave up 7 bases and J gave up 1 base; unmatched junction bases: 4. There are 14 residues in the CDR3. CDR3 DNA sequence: TGTGCCAGCACCGGGACAGGCGGCACAGATACGCAGTATTTT. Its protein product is CASTGTGGTDTQYF.

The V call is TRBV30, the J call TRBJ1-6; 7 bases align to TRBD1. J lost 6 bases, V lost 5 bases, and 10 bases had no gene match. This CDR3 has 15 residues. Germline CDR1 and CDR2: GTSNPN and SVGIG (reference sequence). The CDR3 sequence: CAWDHRDSINSPLHF. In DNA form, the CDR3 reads TGTGCCTGGGACCATCGGGACAGTATTAATTCACCCCTCCACTTT.

In DNA, the CDR3 is TGCGCCAGCAGCCAGCCCTGGACTCGCGGGGGAAGCACAGATACGCAGTATTTT. Protein sequence: CASSQPWTRGGSTDTQYF. The V and J genes are TRBV4-1 and TRBJ2-3; 7 positions match TRBD2. Trimming took 3 bases from V and 0 from J; bases not matched to a gene: 12. This CDR3 region has 18 residues. Germline CDR1 MGHRA, CDR2 YSYEKL.

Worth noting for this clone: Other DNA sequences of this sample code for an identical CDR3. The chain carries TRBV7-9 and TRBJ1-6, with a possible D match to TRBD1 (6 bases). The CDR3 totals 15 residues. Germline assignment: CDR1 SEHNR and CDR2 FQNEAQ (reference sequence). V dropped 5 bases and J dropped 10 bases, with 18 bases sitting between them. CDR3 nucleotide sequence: TGTGCCAGCAGCGTCACAGGTCCAGGGGACTCACCCCTCCACTTT. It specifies CASSVTGPGDSPLHF.

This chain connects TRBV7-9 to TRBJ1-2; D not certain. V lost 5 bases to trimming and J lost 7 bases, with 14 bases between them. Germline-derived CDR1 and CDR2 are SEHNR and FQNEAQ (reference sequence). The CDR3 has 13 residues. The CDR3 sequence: CASSPGGGFGYTF. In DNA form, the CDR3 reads TGTGCCAGCAGCCCCGGCGGAGGGTTTGGCTACACCTTC.

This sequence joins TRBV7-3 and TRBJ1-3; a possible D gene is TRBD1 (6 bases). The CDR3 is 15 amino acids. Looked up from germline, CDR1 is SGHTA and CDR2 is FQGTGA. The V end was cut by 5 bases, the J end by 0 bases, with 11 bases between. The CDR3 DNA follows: TGTGCCAGCAGCGTCCGAGGGGGCTCTGGAAACACCATATATTTT. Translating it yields CASSVRGGSGNTIYF.

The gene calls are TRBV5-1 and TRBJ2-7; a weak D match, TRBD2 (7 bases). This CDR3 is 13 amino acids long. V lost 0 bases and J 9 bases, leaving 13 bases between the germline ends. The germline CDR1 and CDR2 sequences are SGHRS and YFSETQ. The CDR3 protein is CASSLAVGGGQYF. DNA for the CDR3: TGCGCCAGCAGCTTGGCCGTAGGGGGGGGGCAGTACTTC.

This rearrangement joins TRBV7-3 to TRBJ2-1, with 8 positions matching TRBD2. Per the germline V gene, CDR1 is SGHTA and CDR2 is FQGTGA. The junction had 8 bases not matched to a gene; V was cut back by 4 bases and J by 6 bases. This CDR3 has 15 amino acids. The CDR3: CASSSLGLAGNEQFF. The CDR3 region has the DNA TGTGCCAGCAGCTCCCTCGGACTAGCTGGCAATGAGCAGTTCTTC.

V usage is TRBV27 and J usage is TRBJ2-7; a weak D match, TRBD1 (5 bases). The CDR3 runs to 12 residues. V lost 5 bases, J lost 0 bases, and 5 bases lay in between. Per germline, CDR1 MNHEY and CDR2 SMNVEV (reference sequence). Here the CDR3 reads CASSDSSYEQYF. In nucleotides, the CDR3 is TGTGCCAGCAGTGACAGCTCCTACGAGCAGTACTTC.

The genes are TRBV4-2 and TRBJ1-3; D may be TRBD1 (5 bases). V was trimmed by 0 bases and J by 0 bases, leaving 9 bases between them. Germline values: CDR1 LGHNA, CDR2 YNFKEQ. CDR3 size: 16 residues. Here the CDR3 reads CASSQEGAASGNTIYF. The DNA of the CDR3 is TGTGCCAGCAGCCAAGAAGGGGCAGCCTCTGGAAACACCATATATTTT.

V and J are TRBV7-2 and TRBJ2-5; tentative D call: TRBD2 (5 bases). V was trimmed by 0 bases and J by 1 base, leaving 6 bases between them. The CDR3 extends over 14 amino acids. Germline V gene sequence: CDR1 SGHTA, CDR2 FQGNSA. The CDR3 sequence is CASSLAGSQETQYF. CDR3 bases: TGTGCCAGCAGCTTAGCGGGGAGCCAAGAGACCCAGTACTTC.

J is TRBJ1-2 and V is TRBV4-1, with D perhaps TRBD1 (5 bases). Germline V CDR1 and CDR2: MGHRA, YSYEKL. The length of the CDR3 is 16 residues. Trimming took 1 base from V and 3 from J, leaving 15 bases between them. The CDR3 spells CASSQVFVREDYGYTF. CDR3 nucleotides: TGCGCCAGCAGCCAAGTTTTCGTCAGGGAGGACTATGGCTACACCTTC.

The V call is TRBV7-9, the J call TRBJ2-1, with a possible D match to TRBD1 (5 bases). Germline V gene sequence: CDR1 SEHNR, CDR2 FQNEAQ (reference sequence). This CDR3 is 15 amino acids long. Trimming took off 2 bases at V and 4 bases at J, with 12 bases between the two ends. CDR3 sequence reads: CASSLFTRQYNEQFF. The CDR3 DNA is TGTGCCAGCAGCTTATTTACCCGACAGTACAATGAGCAGTTCTTC.

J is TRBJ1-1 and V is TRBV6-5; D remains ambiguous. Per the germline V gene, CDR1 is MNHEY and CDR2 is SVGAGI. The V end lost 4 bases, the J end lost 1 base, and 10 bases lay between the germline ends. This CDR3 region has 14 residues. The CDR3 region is CASSSFHRNTEAFF. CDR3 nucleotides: TGTGCCAGCAGTTCTTTTCATAGGAACACTGAAGCTTTCTTT.

CDR3 sequence: CASSVYGYTEAFF. The CDR3 DNA reads TGTGCCAGCAGCGTGTACGGGTACACTGAAGCTTTCTTT. This chain joins TRBV9 and TRBJ1-1; D gene unclear. The CDR3 sequence is 13 residues long. The germline V and J ends were trimmed by 2 bases and 3 bases, with 8 bases remaining between them. Germline CDR1 SGDLS, CDR2 YYNGEE. Supplemented by reference TRBV9 and TRBJ1-1, the full variable domain reads DSGVTQTPKHLITATGQRVTLRCSPRSGDLSVYWYQQSLDQGLQFLIQYYNGEERAKGNILERFSAQQFPDLHSELNLSSLELGDSALYFCASSVYGYTEAFFGQGTRLTVV.

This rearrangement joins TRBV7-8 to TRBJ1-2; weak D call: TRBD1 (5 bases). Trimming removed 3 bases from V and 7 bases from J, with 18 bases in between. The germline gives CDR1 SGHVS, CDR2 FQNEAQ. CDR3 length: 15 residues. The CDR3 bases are TGTGCCAGCAGCTTGGGGGGAATGGGGAGGGGTGGCTACACCTTC. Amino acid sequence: CASSLGGMGRGGYTF.